These 9 T cell receptor beta chains share one sample of origin, sequenced in a study of long-term antiretroviral therapy in people with HIV. At survey level, the immunoSEQ assay was run in its v3.0 version. Produced via immunoSEQ multiplex PCR; TCRdb's table is partial and in-frame only. Among approximately 35,000 clones listed, 94% were seen once. The sample in question was unsorted PBMCs, obtained 5.1 years after starting antiretroviral therapy. These receptors originate from a woman aged 50 to 65 with HIV.

J is TRBJ2-1 and V is TRBV4-1, with 12 bases aligning to TRBD2. The germline V gene has CDR1 MGHRA and CDR2 YSYEKL. Trimming at V came to 0 bases and at J to 2 bases, leaving 11 bases not matched to a gene. The CDR3 has 20 amino acids. The CDR3 region has the DNA TGCGCCAGCAGCCAAGAGAGGGCTAGCGGGGGGGTGGGCCCCTACAATGAGCAGTTCTTC. Translated: CASSQERASGGVGPYNEQFF.

The rearrangement uses TRBV19 and TRBJ2-1; no definite D call. Germline lookup yields CDR1 LNHDA and CDR2 SQIVND (reference sequence). The CDR3 is 14 residues long. V was shortened by 1 base and J by 8 bases, with 12 bases between the two germline ends. CDR3 coding DNA: TGTGCCAGTAGTATAGTTTCAGCTTCCGATGAGCAGTTCTTC. Protein product: CASSIVSASDEQFF.

The gene calls are TRBV7-8 and TRBJ1-2; D perhaps matches TRBD1 (5 bases). The germline V gene has CDR1 SGHVS and CDR2 FQNEAQ. V was pared by 2 bases and J by 4 bases, with 11 bases between. The CDR3 sequence is 14 residues long. The CDR3 DNA follows: TGTGCCAGCAGCTTATCAGGGAATTCCTATGGCTACACCTTC. Its translation: CASSLSGNSYGYTF.

This clone has a handful of counts. This chain connects TRBV30 to TRBJ2-5, with D perhaps TRBD2 (6 bases). The CDR3 has 13 amino acids. Germline values: CDR1 GTSNPN, CDR2 SVGIG (reference sequence). V shed 3 bases and J shed 5 bases, with 13 bases lying between them. The CDR3 loop reads CAWSGTHEETQYF. The DNA for the CDR3 is TGTGCCTGGAGCGGGACTCATGAGGAGACCCAGTACTTC.

V is TRBV5-1 and J is TRBJ1-6, with 8 bases aligning to TRBD1. The CDR3 has 15 residues. Per the germline V gene, CDR1 is SGHRS and CDR2 is YFSETQ. With 4 bases clipped from V and 10 bases from J, the junction kept 10 bases outside the gene matches. The CDR3 protein is CASSIQGDGGSPLHF. The CDR3 DNA sequence: TGCGCCAGCAGCATACAGGGGGATGGAGGGTCACCCCTCCACTTT.

The chain carries TRBV27 and TRBJ1-5; TRBD1 might be the D (5 bases). From germline, CDR1 is MNHEY and CDR2 SMNVEV (reference sequence). Trimming cost V 5 bases and J 0 bases, with 14 bases left between them. The length of the CDR3 is 16 residues. The CDR3 DNA is TGTGCCAGCAGTAACTCAGGGTGGTATAGCAATCAGCCCCAGCATTTT. Protein product: CASSNSGWYSNQPQHF.

The chain is built from TRBV18 and TRBJ2-7, with 10 bases fitting TRBD1. Per germline, CDR1 KGHSH and CDR2 LQKENI. This CDR3 spans 15 amino acids. V shed 6 bases and J 8 bases; nucleotides not matched to a gene: 13. CDR3 DNA sequence: TGTGCCAGCTCCCCTAAAGGAGCGACAGGGGGCCAGCAGTACTTC. Its translation: CASSPKGATGGQQYF.

The chain combines TRBV5-1 with TRBJ2-2; 8 positions agree with TRBD1. The junction had 6 bases not matched to a gene; V was cut back by 4 bases and J by 1 base. From germline, CDR1 is SGHRS and CDR2 YFSETQ. The CDR3 has 16 amino acids. The CDR3 loop is CASSPRQGWNTGELFF. CDR3 sequence (DNA): TGCGCCAGCAGCCCACGACAGGGGTGGAACACCGGGGAGCTGTTTTTT.

The chain is built from TRBV2 and TRBJ2-3; D is unresolved. Trimming pared 6 bases from V and 2 bases from J, leaving 12 bases between. Germline V CDR1 and CDR2: SNHLY, FYNNEI. The CDR3 extends over 14 amino acids. The CDR3 sequence: CASSDSLLTDTQYF. The DNA for the CDR3 is TGTGCCAGCAGCGACTCGCTCCTCACAGATACGCAGTATTTT.